Below, 10 T cell receptor beta chains from the same sample are listed, as sequenced in a study of shared clonotypes between healthy human individuals. Measured with immunoSEQ multiplex PCR; TCRdb has only the in-frame clones, and not every one. Seen here are 2 million to 3 million clones, roughly nine tenths observed once, and the top ten hold 0.11% to 0.15%. The sequencing input was naive CD4+ T cells sorted from blood. Subset given: CD45RA+ positively selected. All receptors come from a man younger than 35 in good health.

A note on this clone: This same CDR3 is encoded by further DNA sequences in the sample. This CDR3 reads CAISESVGDTQYF. The CDR3 nucleotides read TGTGCCATCAGTGAGTCAGTGGGGGATACGCAGTATTTT. The chain is built from TRBV10-3 and TRBJ2-3; D gene unclear. The CDR3 is 13 amino acids. Germline V gives CDR1 ENHRY, CDR2 SYGVKD. The ends were cut back, 0 bases at V and 6 bases at J, with 7 bases in the middle.

This clone was detected only a few times. This chain connects TRBV5-1 to TRBJ2-3; D perhaps matches TRBD2 (6 bases). The CDR3 spans 16 residues. Trimming stripped 1 base from V and 0 bases from J, with 12 bases between. Germline loops: CDR1 SGHRS, CDR2 YFSETQ. The CDR3 sequence is CASSLMAGSSTDTQYF. The CDR3 DNA is TGCGCCAGCAGCTTGATGGCGGGGTCTAGCACAGATACGCAGTATTTT. The full variable domain, in which reference TRBV5-1 and TRBJ2-3 provide the parts outside the CDR3, is KAGVTQTPRYLIKTRGQQVTLSCSPISGHRSVSWYQQTPGQGLQFLFEYFSETQRNKGNFPGRFSGRQFSNSRSEMNVSTLELGDSALYLCASSLMAGSSTDTQYFGPGTRLTVL.

The table lists this clone with a count of one. This sequence joins TRBV5-1 and TRBJ1-1; tentative D call: TRBD1 (6 bases). Germline CDR1 is SGHRS and CDR2 is YFSETQ. Between the trimmed V and J ends, which lost 4 bases and 0 bases, there was a span of 13 bases. The CDR3 has 15 amino acids. The CDR3 region is CASSVKQGLNTEAFF. In DNA, the CDR3 is TGCGCCAGCAGCGTCAAACAGGGTTTGAACACTGAAGCTTTCTTT.

The rearrangement links TRBV4-3 to TRBJ2-5; D not resolved. The CDR3 extends over 13 amino acids. From germline, CDR1 is LGHNA and CDR2 YSLEER. Trimming left V 0 bases short and J 5 bases short, with 7 bases between. The CDR3 bases are TGCGCCAGCAGCCAAGAAGTTGGGGAGACCCAGTACTTC. Translated, it gives CASSQEVGETQYF.

The chain recombines TRBV2 with TRBJ1-1, with D perhaps TRBD1 (6 bases). The CDR3 has 14 amino acids. Trimming shortened V by 7 bases and J by 0 bases, and 12 bases separated the two germline ends. Germline V gives CDR1 SNHLY, CDR2 FYNNEI. The CDR3: CASTGAVMNTEAFF. The DNA of the CDR3 is TGTGCCAGCACAGGGGCCGTCATGAACACTGAAGCTTTCTTT.

The chain couples TRBV5-1 to TRBJ1-4, with unresolved D. The CDR3 has 14 residues. Germline values: CDR1 SGHRS, CDR2 YFSETQ. V lost 1 base to trimming and J lost 7 bases, with 11 bases between them. The CDR3 coding sequence is TGCGCCAGCAGCTTGAGCATTAACGGTGAAAAACTGTTTTTT. Translated: CASSLSINGEKLFF.

The chain recombines TRBV4-3 with TRBJ1-2; TRBD1 is a possible D gene (5 bases). This CDR3 spans 14 amino acids. The germline CDR1 and CDR2 sequences are LGHNA and YSLEER. Trimming cost V 0 bases and J 7 bases, with 12 bases left between them. In DNA, the CDR3 is TGCGCCAGCAGCCAAGACGGAGGGACCAGTGGCTACACCTTC. It translates to CASSQDGGTSGYTF.

The chain uses TRBV5-1 and TRBJ1-2, with a weak D call TRBD1 (6 bases). Germline-derived CDR1 and CDR2 are SGHRS and YFSETQ. The ends were cut back, 0 bases at V and 5 bases at J, with 14 bases in the middle. The CDR3 loop spans 15 amino acids. The CDR3 bases are TGCGCCAGCAGCTTGGCCCGACAGGAACTGTATGGCTACACCTTC. Amino acids: CASSLARQELYGYTF.

The chain carries TRBV5-4 and TRBJ2-2; the match to TRBD2 covers 16 bases. V was pared by 3 bases and J by 4 bases, with 6 bases of the junction left unmatched. This CDR3 spans 18 amino acids. Germline V gene sequence: CDR1 SGHNT, CDR2 YYREEE (reference sequence). The CDR3 coding sequence is TGTGCCAGCAGCTCGGGACTAGCGGGAGGGTATTCCACCGGGGAGCTGTTTTTT. It translates to CASSSGLAGGYSTGELFF.

The chain uses TRBV5-1 and TRBJ2-5; TRBD1 aligns across 9 bases. The CDR3 totals 15 residues. After removal of 4 bases from V and 5 bases from J, the junction contained 9 bases not matched to a gene. The germline gives CDR1 SGHRS, CDR2 YFSETQ. CDR3 sequence (DNA): TGCGCCAGCAGCCGGTGGACAGGGGAGGGGGAGACCCAGTACTTC. Its translation is CASSRWTGEGETQYF.